A single sample is the source of the 9 T cell receptor beta chains below, sequenced in a study of T cell responses to AZD1222 COVID-19 vaccine. Generated by immunoSEQ multiplex PCR, the TCRdb table keeps only in-frame clones and is missing some. The data show 150,000 to 200,000 clones, nearly 95% seen once. The material sequenced was peripheral blood, taken on day 0 of AZD1222 vaccination. The receptors were gathered from an adult in good health.

The gene calls are TRBV5-1 and TRBJ2-7; D may be TRBD2 (6 bases). Trimming removed 5 bases from V and 4 bases from J, with 19 bases in between. The CDR3 length is 15 residues. Germline loops: CDR1 SGHRS, CDR2 YFSETQ. CDR3 DNA: TGCGCCAGCAGGCCCTTTTTGGGGGAGGTGTACGAGCAGTACTTC. Amino acids: CASRPFLGEVYEQYF.

DNA for the CDR3: TGTGCCAGCAGCTTGTATAGCGGGGTTAGCTCCTACGAGCAGTACTTC. It encodes CASSLYSGVSSYEQYF. V gene TRBV7-2 combines with J gene TRBJ2-7; 8 nucleotides match TRBD2. V shed 3 bases and J 0 bases; nucleotides not matched to a gene: 7. There are 16 residues in the CDR3. Germline V lookup: CDR1 SGHTA, CDR2 FQGNSA. The entire variable domain, with the rest obtained from reference TRBV7-2 and TRBJ2-7, is as follows: GAGVSQSPSNKVTEKGKDVELRCDPISGHTALYWYRQSLGQGLEFLIYFQGNSAPDKSGLPSDRFSAERTGGSVSTLTIQRTQQEDSAVYLCASSLYSGVSSYEQYFGPGTRLTVT.

This chain links TRBV10-1 with TRBJ2-7; 11 nucleotides agree with TRBD2. The CDR3 contains 18 residues. Germline loops: CDR1 WNHNN, CDR2 SYGVQD (reference sequence). Unmatched junction bases numbered 14, after V lost 6 bases and J lost 1 base. CDR3 bases: TGCGCCAGCAGCCAAGGAGTCTTAGCGGGAGGGGTTTCCTACGAGCAGTACTTC. Translated: CASSQGVLAGGVSYEQYF.

V usage is TRBV30 and J usage is TRBJ1-6, with D unresolved. The V end was cut by 4 bases, the J end by 0 bases, with 7 bases between. The CDR3 length is 14 residues. CDR1 is GTSNPN and CDR2 is SVGIG in the germline V gene (reference sequence). In nucleotides, the CDR3 is TGTGCCTGGACTCAGAGCTCCTATAATTCACCCCTCCACTTT. Encoded protein: CAWTQSSYNSPLHF. Using reference TRBV30 and TRBJ1-6 for the parts outside the CDR3, the full variable domain is SQTIHQWPATLVQPVGSPLSLECTVEGTSNPNLYWYRQAAGRGLQLLFYSVGIGQISSEVPQNLSASRPQDRQFILSSKKLLLSDSGFYLCAWTQSSYNSPLHFGNGTRLTVT.

This clone has a single count. This CDR3 is CASSFQGEAGQPQHF. In nucleotides, the CDR3 is TGTGCCAGTAGTTTTCAGGGGGAGGCGGGTCAGCCCCAGCATTTT. The gene calls are TRBV19 and TRBJ1-5; 7 bases are shared with TRBD1. This CDR3 has 15 amino acids. CDR1 is LNHDA, CDR2 SQIVND, per germline (reference sequence). The V segment lost 5 bases and the J segment 6 bases; nucleotides outside the gene matches: 10.

This chain's CDR3 is CASSDPSPLHF. The CDR3 DNA follows: TGTGCCAGCAGTGACCCATCACCCCTCCACTTT. This sequence joins TRBV2 and TRBJ1-6; D not certain. V was clipped by 3 bases and J by 10 bases, with 4 bases between them. The CDR3 totals 11 residues. Looked up from germline, CDR1 is SNHLY and CDR2 is FYNNEI.

The V and J genes are TRBV3-1 (or the pseudogene TRBV3-2) and TRBJ2-1, with 12 bases aligning to TRBD2. Germline V gene sequence: CDR1 LGHDT, CDR2 YNNKEL (reference sequence). CDR3 length: 16 residues. V shed 0 bases and J 7 bases; nucleotides not matched to a gene: 4. The chain's CDR3 is CASSQEWLAGGNEQFF. In DNA, the CDR3 is TGTGCCAGCAGCCAAGAATGGCTAGCGGGAGGGAATGAGCAGTTCTTC.

V gene TRBV19 combines with J gene TRBJ1-6; maybe TRBD1 (6 bases). Germline-derived CDR1 and CDR2 are LNHDA and SQIVND (reference sequence). Trimming left V 8 bases short and J 7 bases short, with 12 bases between. The CDR3 runs to 13 residues. Here the CDR3 reads CASGDTTNSPLHF. CDR3 sequence (DNA): TGTGCCAGTGGGGACACCACAAATTCACCCCTCCACTTT.

V gene TRBV5-8 combines with J gene TRBJ2-5, with 12 bases aligning to TRBD2. From germline, CDR1 is SGHTS and CDR2 YDEGEE. The ends lost 4 bases at V and 2 bases at J; junction bases unmatched: 6. This CDR3 is built from 16 residues. The CDR3 region is CASSPAGTSGQETQYF. Written as DNA, the CDR3 is TGTGCCAGCAGCCCGGCCGGGACTAGCGGGCAAGAGACCCAGTACTTC.